The present entry profiles one T cell receptor beta chain with its context. What it binds is unknown. Trimming shortened V by 3 bases and J by 7 bases, and 13 bases separated the two germline ends. CDR1 is DFQATT and CDR2 is SNEGSKA in the germline V gene (reference sequence). CDR3 size: 13 residues. The source of the sample is a study of T cells after yellow fever vaccination. Study-wide findings and caveats: Post-booster samples contained most primary-vaccination clones (around 96% CD4, almost 90% CD8). Though weaker, the secondary response peaked faster, on day 5 versus 15.

Template switching by 5'RACE produced TCR cDNA, adding a universal primer site and UMIs. Each CDR3 protein gets one entry after TCRdb re-called the 5' RACE reads with MiXCR. The sample records a few hundred thousand distinct CDR3 sequences, around 8.1% being singletons. This chain links TRBV20-1 with TRBJ2-1; perhaps TRBD2 as D (6 bases). This TCR derives from a man between 18 and 29 years old who received the YFV17D yellow fever vaccine. Sequenced material: PBMCs, taken about 41 days after the first yellow fever vaccination. In DNA, the CDR3 is TGCAGTGCTAGTTGGGGCGCGGGGAATGAGCAGTTCTTC. This translates into CSASWGAGNEQFF.